The text below deals with one T cell receptor beta chain. The data stem from a study of cytomegalovirus exposure and HLA in healthy donors. Trimming removed 0 bases from V and 8 bases from J, with 13 bases in between. The CDR3 spans 13 residues. Per germline, CDR1 GTSNPN and CDR2 SVGIG (reference sequence). It was with 60 Vbeta and 13 Jbeta primers that the PCR ran. Data came from immunoSEQ multiplex PCR; TCRdb stores just in-frame clones and leaves some out. The sample has around 100,000 clones; approximately 60% are singletons. Sequencing input: PBMCs. The TCR originated in a woman aged 25 to 45 in good health and CMV-seronegative. The chain links TRBV30 to TRBJ1-1; tentatively, D is TRBD1 (6 bases). The CDR3 DNA reads as TGTGCCTGGAGTGTACTTTCCACAGGGGAAGCTTTCTTT. This codes for CAWSVLSTGEAFF.